The next 22 T cell receptor beta chains were all read from a single sample in a study of blood T cells in healthy people across ages. Through a sample-barcoded 5' primer and a J-beta primer mix, a second PCR was run for roughly 7 to 12 cycles. TCRdb recomputed calls from the 5' RACE reads with MiXCR, one row per CDR3 protein. Of 1.5 million to 1.8 million distinct CDR3 sequences listed, about 42% are singletons. Sequencing was carried out using blood. All receptors come from a woman aged 18-29 years in good health.

This chain links TRBV7-2 with TRBJ2-3; 13 positions match TRBD2. The CDR3 covers 16 residues. V lost 5 bases, J lost 7 bases, and 9 bases stayed unmatched. CDR1 is SGHTA, CDR2 FQGNSA, per germline. The CDR3 spells CASSAQLAGGPNTQYF. As DNA, the CDR3 is TGTGCCAGCAGCGCACAACTAGCGGGGGGGCCGAATACGCAGTATTTT.

The chain combines TRBV7-9 with TRBJ1-1, with D unclear. Germline V gene lookup returns CDR1 SEHNR and CDR2 FQNEAQ (reference sequence). This CDR3 region has 14 residues. Trimming removed 6 bases at V and 1 base at J, with 12 bases between. CDR3 residues: CASSADWENTEAFF. CDR3 nucleotides: TGTGCCAGCAGTGCAGACTGGGAGAACACTGAAGCTTTCTTT.

The rearrangement uses TRBV10-3 and TRBJ2-3; possibly TRBD1 for D (5 bases). Germline V lookup: CDR1 ENHRY, CDR2 SYGVKD. The V end lost 10 bases, the J end lost 0 bases, and 11 bases lay between the germline ends. The CDR3 is made up of 13 amino acids. For the CDR3, the DNA is TGTGCCAACAGACAGCCAAGCACAGATACGCAGTATTTT. Its translation is CANRQPSTDTQYF.

This chain joins TRBV15 and TRBJ2-5; D is perhaps TRBD1 or TRBD2 (5 bases each). The germline V and J ends were trimmed by 1 base and 4 bases, with 16 bases remaining between them. The CDR3 sequence is 16 residues long. Germline V gene sequence: CDR1 LNHNV, CDR2 YYDKDF (reference sequence). The CDR3 sequence is CATSRATGPGGETQYF. The CDR3 coding sequence is TGTGCCACCAGCAGAGCAACAGGCCCTGGGGGAGAGACCCAGTACTTC.

The table lists this clonotype with a few counts. The chain recombines TRBV10-3 with TRBJ1-1; the D gene is possibly TRBD1 (5 bases). The ends were cut back, 4 bases at V and 11 bases at J, with 14 bases in the middle. The germline V gene encodes CDR1 ENHRY and CDR2 SYGVKD. The CDR3 contains 12 residues. In DNA form, the CDR3 reads TGTGCCATCAGTGGTACAGGAGAGTTGGCTTTCTTT. Translation gives CAISGTGELAFF.

This clonotype was counted between two and nine times. This chain joins TRBV20-1 and TRBJ2-1, with 10 bases aligning to TRBD2. J lost 0 bases, V lost 5 bases, and 4 bases had no gene match. The CDR3 is 15 residues long. The germline CDR1 and CDR2 sequences are DFQATT and SNEGSKA (reference sequence). The CDR3 sequence: CSALSGRGSYNEQFF. The DNA of the CDR3 is TGCAGTGCTCTAAGCGGGAGGGGCTCCTACAATGAGCAGTTCTTC.

This clonotype appeared many times. The chain carries TRBV7-3 and TRBJ2-3; 7 positions agree with TRBD1. V lost 6 bases and J lost 6; bases outside the gene matches: 6. Germline CDR1 and CDR2: SGHTA and FQGTGA. The CDR3 consists of 13 residues. The CDR3 region is CASSSDREDTQYF. In DNA form, the CDR3 reads TGTGCCAGCAGTTCCGACAGGGAGGATACGCAGTATTTT.

This chain links TRBV7-3 with TRBJ1-1; the D gene is possibly TRBD1 (6 bases). Germline CDR1 reads SGHTA; CDR2 reads FQGTGA. This CDR3 is 14 amino acids long. Trimming removed 6 bases at V and 6 bases at J, with 17 bases between. CDR3 in amino acids: CASSLTNREAEAFF. The CDR3 DNA reads TGTGCCAGCAGTCTAACGAACAGGGAGGCTGAAGCTTTCTTT.

The rearrangement links TRBV5-1 to TRBJ2-5, with 13 bases that match TRBD2. Per germline, CDR1 SGHRS and CDR2 YFSETQ. This CDR3 has 15 amino acids. V was pared by 3 bases and J by 3 bases, with 2 bases of the junction left unmatched. CDR3 DNA sequence: TGCGCCAGCAGCTCAGGACTAGCGGGAGAAGAGACCCAGTACTTC. It specifies CASSSGLAGEETQYF.

In the case of this clonotype: A junction end diverges from the germline sequence, so it may reflect a read error. The rearrangement joins TRBV6-6 to TRBJ1-5, with 11 bases lining up with TRBD1. In germline, CDR1 is MNHNY, CDR2 SVGAGI (reference sequence). The CDR3 loop spans 16 amino acids. The CDR3 DNA reads as TGTGCCACAAGGACAGGGGGCGCATTTAGCAATCAGCCCCGGCATTTT. Translated: CATRTGGAFSNQPRHF.

This chain uses TRBV2 with TRBJ1-5; 8 nucleotides align to TRBD1. V trimming: 8 bases; J trimming: 2 bases; junction bases outside the gene matches: 5. CDR1 is SNHLY, CDR2 FYNNEI, per germline. CDR3 length equals 14 residues. The CDR3 DNA is TGTGCCAGCTGTCCACAGGGGGGCAATCAGCCCCAGCATTTT. This encodes CASCPQGGNQPQHF.

This clonotype has a handful of counts. The chain carries TRBV20-1 and TRBJ1-5, with D unclear. Germline V lookup: CDR1 DFQATT, CDR2 SNEGSKA (reference sequence). Trimming removed 0 bases at V and 7 bases at J, with 13 bases between. This CDR3 is built from 14 residues. The chain's CDR3 is CSARDSSHNQPQHF. CDR3 nucleotides: TGCAGTGCTAGAGATTCCAGCCATAACCAGCCCCAGCATTTT.

The chain carries TRBV12-3 or TRBV12-4 and TRBJ1-5; no clear D gene. This CDR3 spans 15 amino acids. V gave up 6 bases and J gave up 0 bases, with 12 bases separating them. This chain's CDR3 is CASRSGVYSNQPQHF. DNA for the CDR3: TGTGCCAGCAGGTCCGGGGTATATAGCAATCAGCCCCAGCATTTT.

CDR3 residues: CASRVTGGRYYGYTF. The CDR3 DNA sequence: TGTGCCAGCAGGGTGACAGGGGGCCGCTACTATGGCTACACCTTC. The rearrangement joins TRBV11-2 to TRBJ1-2, with 10 bases matching TRBD1. The CDR3 has 15 residues. Germline assignment: CDR1 SGHAT and CDR2 FQNNGV. Unmatched junction bases numbered 7, after V lost 6 bases and J lost 3 bases. Together with reference TRBV11-2 and TRBJ1-2, the CDR3 gives the full variable domain: EAGVAQSPRYKIIEKRQSVAFWCNPISGHATLYWYQQILGQGPKLLIQFQNNGVVDDSQLPKDRFSAERLKGVDSTLKIQPAKLEDSAVYLCASRVTGGRYYGYTFGSGTRLTVV.

The chain couples TRBV27 to TRBJ2-3; TRBD1 is a possible D gene (5 bases). In germline, CDR1 is MNHEY, CDR2 SMNVEV (reference sequence). Trimming removed 8 bases from V and 2 bases from J, with 14 bases in between. This CDR3 contains 14 residues. This CDR3 is CASHRQGSTDTQYF. In DNA form, the CDR3 reads TGTGCCAGCCATAGGCAGGGCTCCACAGATACGCAGTATTTT.

The chain employs TRBV6-2 or TRBV6-3 and TRBJ2-5, with D maybe TRBD2 (5 bases). The germline gives CDR1 MNHEY, CDR2 SVGEGT. The CDR3 covers 13 residues. Trimming removed 2 bases from V and 5 bases from J, with 9 bases in between. The CDR3 DNA follows: TGTGCCAGCAGTTACCAAGTAGCGGAGACCCAGTACTTC. Its translation is CASSYQVAETQYF.

The rearrangement links TRBV7-6 to TRBJ2-3; tentative D call: TRBD2 (6 bases). The CDR3 covers 13 residues. Trimming pared 5 bases from V and 4 bases from J, leaving 10 bases between. Per the germline V gene, CDR1 is SGHVS and CDR2 is FNYEAQ. This CDR3 is CASSPGLSDTQYF. The CDR3, as DNA: TGTGCCAGCAGCCCGGGACTTTCAGATACGCAGTATTTT.

Of note for this clonotype: An end of the junction differs from the germline gene, which may be a read error. The genes are TRBV9 and TRBJ2-1; 9 bases map to TRBD1. The germline V gene encodes CDR1 SGDLS and CDR2 YYNGEE. The CDR3 covers 13 residues. This CDR3 reads CASNRDRVNERFF. The CDR3 nucleotides read TGTGCCAGCAATCGGGACAGGGTGAATGAGCGGTTCTTC.

This clonotype was counted once. This chain links TRBV7-9 with TRBJ2-3; D not certain. Trimming cost V 7 bases and J 2 bases, with 16 bases left between them. The germline V gene has CDR1 SEHNR and CDR2 FQNEAQ (reference sequence). The CDR3 has 15 residues. The CDR3 reads CASKTVVGPTDTQYF. The CDR3 nucleotides are TGTGCCAGCAAAACAGTAGTGGGTCCCACAGATACGCAGTATTTT.

The chain joins TRBV7-2 to TRBJ1-2; a weak D match, TRBD1 (5 bases). Germline V gives CDR1 SGHTA, CDR2 FQGNSA. V was pared by 5 bases and J by 0 bases, with 19 bases between. The CDR3 runs 17 residues. CDR3 loop: CASSPTAPSFPNYGYTF. CDR3 nucleotide sequence: TGTGCCAGCAGCCCGACAGCGCCCTCCTTTCCTAACTATGGCTACACCTTC.

V is TRBV10-3 and J is TRBJ2-5; D call uncertain. The CDR3 covers 14 residues. The V gene lost 6 bases and the J gene lost 5 bases, with 16 bases spanning the gap. Germline lookup yields CDR1 ENHRY and CDR2 SYGVKD. CDR3 in DNA: TGTGCCATCAGCGAGCACCAAGATGGGGAGACCCAGTACTTC. It translates to CAISEHQDGETQYF.

On this clonotype: Being one base from a much bigger clone, this may be a read error. The V call is TRBV25-1, the J call TRBJ2-3, with 8 bases matching TRBD1. There are 15 residues in the CDR3. Germline CDR1 MGHDK, CDR2 SYGVNS. CDR3 DNA: TGTGCCAGCAGTGGACAGGGGAGACGAACAGATACGCGGTATTTT. Encoded protein: CASSGQGRRTDTRYF.